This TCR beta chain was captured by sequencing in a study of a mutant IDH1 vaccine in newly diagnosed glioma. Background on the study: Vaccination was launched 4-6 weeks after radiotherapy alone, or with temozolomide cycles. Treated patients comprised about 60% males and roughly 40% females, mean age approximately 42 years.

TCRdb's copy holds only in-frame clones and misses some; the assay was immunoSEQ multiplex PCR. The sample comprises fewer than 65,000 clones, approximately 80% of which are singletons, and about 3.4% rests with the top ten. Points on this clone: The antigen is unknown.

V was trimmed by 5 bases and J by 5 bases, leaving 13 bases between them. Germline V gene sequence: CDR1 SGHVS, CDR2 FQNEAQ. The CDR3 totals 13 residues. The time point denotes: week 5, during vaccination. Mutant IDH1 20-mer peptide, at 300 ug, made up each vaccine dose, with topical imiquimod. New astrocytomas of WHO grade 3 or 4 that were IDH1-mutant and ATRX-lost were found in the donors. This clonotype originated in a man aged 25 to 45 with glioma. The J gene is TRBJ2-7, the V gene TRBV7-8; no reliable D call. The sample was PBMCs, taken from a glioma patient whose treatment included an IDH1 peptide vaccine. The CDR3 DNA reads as TGTGCCAGCAGCGGCTTCTATACCCACGAGCAGTACTTC. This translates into CASSGFYTHEQYF.